The rows below give T cell receptor beta chains drawn from one sample of a study of T cell repertoires in cytomegalovirus infection. Their target antigens are unknown. TCRdb independently ran MiXCR on the reads; one entry per CDR3 protein. The sample records around 360,000 distinct CDR3 sequences, about 32% being singletons. This specimen consisted of cultured PBMCs, obtained from culture after CMV antigen stimulation. These receptor sequences come from a human donor in good health (CMV status not recorded). Some clones in this sample may be carry-over from other donors' samples. Both conserved end residues are part of each CDR3. The order of the fields is CDR3 protein, CDR3 DNA, J gene, clone size, D gene, V gene. A D gene is named only where the DNA matches it firmly. Size is stated for part of the rows, as once, few or many counts, or as a class when the clone is expanded.

CASSLPGSWGYTF | TGTGCCAGCAGCTTACCAGGGTCCTGGGGCTACACCTTC | TRBJ1-2 | . | . | TRBV7-2
CASSPLAGLSRYEQFF | TGTGCCAGCAGCCCTTTAGCGGGGTTAAGTCGCTATGAGCAGTTCTTC | TRBJ2-1 | few | TRBD2 | TRBV7-2
CASSYLVRTEAFF | TGTGCCAGCAGTTACCTGGTTAGAACTGAAGCTTTCTTT | TRBJ1-1 | once | . | TRBV6-2/TRBV6-3
CATAPSDPSYNEQFF | TGTGCCACCGCCCCTAGCGATCCCAGCTACAATGAGCAGTTCTTC | TRBJ2-1 | . | . | TRBV15
CASSHPGLGNTIYF | TGTGCCAGCAGCCATCCTGGGCTTGGAAACACCATATATTTT | TRBJ1-3 | . | . | TRBV12-3/TRBV12-4
CASSLAQSEAFF | TGTGCCAGCAGCTTGGCCCAGTCCGAAGCTTTCTTT | TRBJ1-1 | few | . | TRBV7-3
CASSLERGQGSGANVLTF | TGTGCCAGCAGCTTAGAAAGGGGACAGGGCTCTGGGGCCAACGTCCTGACTTTC | TRBJ2-6 | . | TRBD1 | TRBV11-2
CASSPQGGSGNTIYF | TGTGCCAGCAGTCCACAGGGAGGCTCTGGAAACACCATATATTTT | TRBJ1-3 | . | . | TRBV6-5
CATSDFGSTDTQYF | TGTGCCACCAGTGATTTCGGGAGCACAGATACGCAGTATTTT | TRBJ2-3 | . | . | TRBV24-1
CASRGSDSGNTIYF | TGTGCCAGCAGGGGGTCAGACTCTGGAAACACCATATATTTT | TRBJ1-3 | many | . | TRBV7-2
CASSLLFLGRGASGNTIYF | TGTGCCAGCAGTTTATTATTCCTGGGGCGAGGGGCCTCTGGAAACACCATATATTTT | TRBJ1-3 | once | . | TRBV27
CASSQGDRLNTEAFF | TGCGCCAGCAGCCAGGGGGACAGACTGAACACTGAAGCTTTCTTT | TRBJ1-1 | few | TRBD1 | TRBV4-3
CASSIGTGIQETQYF | TGTGCCAGTAGTATAGGTACAGGGATTCAAGAGACCCAGTACTTC | TRBJ2-5 | few | . | TRBV19
CASSLGETETQYF | TGTGCCAGCAGCTTAGGAGAGACAGAGACCCAGTACTTC | TRBJ2-5 | . | . | TRBV7-6
CASSPIGGPEAFF | TGTGCCAGCAGCCCAATCGGGGGACCTGAAGCTTTCTTT | TRBJ1-1 | . | . | TRBV7-9
CASIEDRANNSPLHF | TGTGCCAGCATAGAAGACAGGGCCAATAATTCACCCCTCCACTTT | TRBJ1-6 | few | TRBD1 | TRBV6-1